These T cell receptor beta chains were read from a single sample in a study of blood T cell repertoires in COVID-19. Sequencing used immunoSEQ multiplex PCR; TCRdb keeps in-frame clones, though not all of them. The sample records about 120,000 clones, 86% being singletons. What was sequenced was peripheral blood. These TCRs come from a man in his forties with acute or convalescent COVID-19. Each CDR3 is given with its conserved first and last residue. The D gene is left open where the match is weak. Clone size, where shown, is once, few, many, or a class for clones that have expanded.

TRBV6-5	few	TRBJ1-4	-	CASATGLGEKLFF	TGTGCCAGCGCTACAGGGCTGGGCGAAAAACTGTTTTTT
TRBV6-1	-	TRBJ1-2	-	CASSEGGQLGHGYTF	TGTGCCAGCAGTGAAGGTGGACAGCTCGGTCATGGCTACACCTTC
TRBV19	-	TRBJ2-7	TRBD1	CASSAGTGYEQYF	TGTGCCAGTAGTGCCGGGACAGGCTACGAGCAGTACTTC
TRBV19	-	TRBJ2-5	TRBD1	CASSPGTGGNQETQYF	TGTGCCAGTAGTCCCGGGACAGGTGGGAACCAAGAGACCCAGTACTTC
TRBV30	-	TRBJ2-7	-	CAWTTGGHLINYEQYF	TGTGCCTGGACTACCGGGGGGCATTTAATTAACTACGAGCAGTACTTC
TRBV7-9	-	TRBJ1-2	TRBD1	CASRGTGGDYGYTF	TGTGCCAGCAGAGGGACAGGGGGGGACTATGGCTACACCTTC
TRBV9	-	TRBJ2-3	-	CASSVGGVPSTDTQYF	TGTGCCAGCAGCGTGGGGGGAGTTCCTAGCACAGATACGCAGTATTTT
TRBV25-1	-	TRBJ2-5	-	CASSGAEKETQYF	TGTGCCAGCTCAGGGGCGGAGAAAGAGACCCAGTACTTC
TRBV5-6	-	TRBJ2-5	TRBD1	CASSRWTGETQYF	TGTGCCAGCAGCCGGTGGACAGGAGAGACCCAGTACTTC
TRBV30	-	TRBJ2-3	-	CAWSPGADTQYF	TGTGCCTGGAGTCCAGGGGCAGATACGCAGTATTTT
TRBV19	-	TRBJ2-1	TRBD1	CASSPALTGGGEQFF	TGTGCCAGTAGTCCCGCCCTGACAGGGGGCGGTGAGCAGTTCTTC
TRBV5-6	-	TRBJ2-5	TRBD1	CASSLVLTGAGETQYF	TGTGCCAGCAGCTTGGTCCTTACAGGGGCGGGAGAGACCCAGTACTTC
TRBV10-3	-	TRBJ2-7	TRBD2	CATAGTSGRKNEQYF	TGTGCCACCGCCGGGACTAGCGGGAGGAAAAACGAGCAGTACTTC
TRBV19	-	TRBJ2-7	TRBD1	CASSTGGLLNEQYF	TGTGCCAGTAGTACAGGGGGCTTATTGAACGAGCAGTACTTC
TRBV5-4	-	TRBJ2-1	TRBD2	CASSLGGGVYNEQFF	TGTGCCAGCAGCTTGGGCGGGGGGGTTTACAATGAGCAGTTCTTC
TRBV5-8	-	TRBJ1-4	-	CASRLSGTPNEKLFF	TGTGCCAGCAGATTAAGTGGCACCCCCAATGAAAAACTGTTTTTT
TRBV27	-	TRBJ1-6	-	CASSFRDSLYSSPLHF	TGTGCCAGCAGTTTCCGGGATAGTCTTTATTCATCACCCCTCCACTTT
TRBV5-1	-	TRBJ1-4	-	CASSVVGETNEKLFF	TGCGCCAGCAGTGTTGTGGGAGAAACTAATGAAAAACTGTTTTTT